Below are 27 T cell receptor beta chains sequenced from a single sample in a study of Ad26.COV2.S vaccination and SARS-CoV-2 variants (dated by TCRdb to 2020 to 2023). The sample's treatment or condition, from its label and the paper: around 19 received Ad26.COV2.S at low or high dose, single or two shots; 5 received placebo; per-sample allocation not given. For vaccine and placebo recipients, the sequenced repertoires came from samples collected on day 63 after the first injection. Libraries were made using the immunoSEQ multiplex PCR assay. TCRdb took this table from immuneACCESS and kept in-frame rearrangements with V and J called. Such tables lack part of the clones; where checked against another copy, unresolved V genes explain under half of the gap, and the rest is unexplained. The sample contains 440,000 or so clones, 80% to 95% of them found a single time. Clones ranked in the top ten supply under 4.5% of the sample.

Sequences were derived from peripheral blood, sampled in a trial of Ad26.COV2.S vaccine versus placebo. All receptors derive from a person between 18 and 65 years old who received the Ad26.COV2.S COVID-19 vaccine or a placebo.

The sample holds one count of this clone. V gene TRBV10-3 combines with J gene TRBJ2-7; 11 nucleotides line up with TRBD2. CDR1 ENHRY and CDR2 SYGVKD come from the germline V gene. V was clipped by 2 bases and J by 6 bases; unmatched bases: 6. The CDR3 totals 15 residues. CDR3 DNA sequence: TGTGCCATCAGTGAGACCGGGACTAGCGGAACCGAGCAGTACTTC. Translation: CAISETGTSGTEQYF.

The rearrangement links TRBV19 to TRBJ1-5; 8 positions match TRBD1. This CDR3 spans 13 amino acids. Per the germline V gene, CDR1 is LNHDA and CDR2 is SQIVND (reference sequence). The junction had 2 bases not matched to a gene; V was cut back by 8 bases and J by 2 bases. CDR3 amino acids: CASLQGGNQPQHF. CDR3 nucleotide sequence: TGTGCCAGTCTACAGGGGGGCAATCAGCCCCAGCATTTT.

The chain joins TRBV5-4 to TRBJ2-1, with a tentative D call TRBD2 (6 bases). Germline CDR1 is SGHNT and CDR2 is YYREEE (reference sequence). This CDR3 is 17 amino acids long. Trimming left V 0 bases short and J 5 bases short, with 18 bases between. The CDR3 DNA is TGTGCCAGCAGCTTGGCCTCAAGTGGGAGGACTAACAATGAGCAGTTCTTC. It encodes CASSLASSGRTNNEQFF.

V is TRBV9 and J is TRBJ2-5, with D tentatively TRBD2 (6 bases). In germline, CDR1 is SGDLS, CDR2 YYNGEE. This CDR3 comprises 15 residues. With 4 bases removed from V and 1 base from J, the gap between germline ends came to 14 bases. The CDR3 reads CASSLWGEIQETQYF. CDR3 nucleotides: TGTGCCAGCAGCCTCTGGGGGGAAATCCAAGAGACCCAGTACTTC.

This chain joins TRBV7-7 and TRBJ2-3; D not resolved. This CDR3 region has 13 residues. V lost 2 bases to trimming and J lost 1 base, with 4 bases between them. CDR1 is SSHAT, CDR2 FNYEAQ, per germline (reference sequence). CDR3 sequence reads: CASSLMGTDTQYF. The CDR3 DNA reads TGTGCCAGCAGCTTAATGGGCACAGATACGCAGTATTTT.

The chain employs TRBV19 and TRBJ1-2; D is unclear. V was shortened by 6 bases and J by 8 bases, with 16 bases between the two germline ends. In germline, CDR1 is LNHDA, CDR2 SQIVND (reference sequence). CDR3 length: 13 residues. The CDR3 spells CASRGSGLEGYTF. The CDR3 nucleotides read TGTGCCAGTAGAGGGAGCGGGCTGGAGGGCTACACCTTC. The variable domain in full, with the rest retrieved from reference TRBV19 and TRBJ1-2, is DGGITQSPKYLFRKEGQNVTLSCEQNLNHDAMYWYRQDPGQGLRLIYYSQIVNDFQKGDIAEGYSVSREKKESFPLTVTSAQKNPTAFYLCASRGSGLEGYTFGSGTRLTVV.

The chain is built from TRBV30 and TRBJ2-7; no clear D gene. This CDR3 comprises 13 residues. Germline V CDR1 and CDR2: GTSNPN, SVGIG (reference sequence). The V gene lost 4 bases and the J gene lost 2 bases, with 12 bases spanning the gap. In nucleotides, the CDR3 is TGTGCCTGGACCCCCCGAAGTACCTACGAGCAGTACTTC. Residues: CAWTPRSTYEQYF.

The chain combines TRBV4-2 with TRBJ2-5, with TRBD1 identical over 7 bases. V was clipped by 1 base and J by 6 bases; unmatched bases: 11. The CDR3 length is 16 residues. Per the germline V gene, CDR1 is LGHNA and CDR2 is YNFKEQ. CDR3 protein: CASSQGGQSPGKTQYF. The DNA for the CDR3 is TGTGCCAGCAGCCAAGGGGGACAGTCCCCGGGAAAGACCCAGTACTTC.

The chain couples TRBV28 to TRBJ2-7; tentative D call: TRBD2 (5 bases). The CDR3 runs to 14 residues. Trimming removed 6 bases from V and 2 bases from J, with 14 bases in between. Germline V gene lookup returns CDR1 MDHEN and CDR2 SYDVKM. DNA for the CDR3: TGTGCCAGCAGGTACGCGGGCCCAACCTACGAGCAGTACTTC. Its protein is CASRYAGPTYEQYF.

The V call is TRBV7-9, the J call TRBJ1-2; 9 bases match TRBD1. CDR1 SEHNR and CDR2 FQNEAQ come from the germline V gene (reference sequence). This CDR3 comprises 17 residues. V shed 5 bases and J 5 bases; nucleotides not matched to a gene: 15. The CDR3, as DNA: TGTGCCAGCAGCACATCCGGGACAGGGTTCTTCTGGTATGGCTACACCTTC. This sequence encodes CASSTSGTGFFWYGYTF. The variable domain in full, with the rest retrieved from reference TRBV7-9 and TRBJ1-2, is DTGVSQNPRHKITKRGQNVTFRCDPISEHNRLYWYRQTLGQGPEFLTYFQNEAQLEKSRLLSDRFSAERPKGSFSTLEIQRTEQGDSAMYLCASSTSGTGFFWYGYTFGSGTRLTVV.

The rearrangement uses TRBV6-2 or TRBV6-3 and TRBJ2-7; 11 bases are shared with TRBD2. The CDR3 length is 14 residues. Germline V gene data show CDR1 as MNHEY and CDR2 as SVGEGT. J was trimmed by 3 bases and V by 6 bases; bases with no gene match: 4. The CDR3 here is CASSRLAGNYEQYF. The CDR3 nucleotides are TGTGCCAGCAGCAGACTAGCGGGAAACTACGAGCAGTACTTC.

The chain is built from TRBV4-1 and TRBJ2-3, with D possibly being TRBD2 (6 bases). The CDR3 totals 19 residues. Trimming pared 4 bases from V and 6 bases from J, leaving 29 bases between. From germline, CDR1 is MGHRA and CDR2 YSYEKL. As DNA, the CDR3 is TGCGCCAGCAGCCTAAACGTGGGAGAAAGCGGGTATTGGGCCGATACGCAGTATTTT. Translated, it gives CASSLNVGESGYWADTQYF.

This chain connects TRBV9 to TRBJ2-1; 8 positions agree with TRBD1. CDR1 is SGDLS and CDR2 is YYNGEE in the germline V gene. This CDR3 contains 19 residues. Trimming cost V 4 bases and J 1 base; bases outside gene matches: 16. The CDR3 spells CASSHSPGQEGGSYNEQFF. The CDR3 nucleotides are TGTGCCAGCAGCCACTCCCCGGGACAGGAGGGAGGATCCTACAATGAGCAGTTCTTC.

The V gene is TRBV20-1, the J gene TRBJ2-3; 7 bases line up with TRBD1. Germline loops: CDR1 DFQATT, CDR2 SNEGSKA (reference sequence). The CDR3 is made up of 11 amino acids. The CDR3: CSGTGTDTQYF. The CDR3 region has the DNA TGCAGCGGGACAGGCACAGATACGCAGTATTTT.

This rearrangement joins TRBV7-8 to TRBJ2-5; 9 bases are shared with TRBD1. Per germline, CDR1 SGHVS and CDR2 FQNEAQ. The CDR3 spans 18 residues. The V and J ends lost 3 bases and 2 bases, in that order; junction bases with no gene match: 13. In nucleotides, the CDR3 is TGTGCCAGCAGCTTGAGGTCCGGGGACAGGGTCATTCAAGAGACCCAGTACTTC. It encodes CASSLRSGDRVIQETQYF.

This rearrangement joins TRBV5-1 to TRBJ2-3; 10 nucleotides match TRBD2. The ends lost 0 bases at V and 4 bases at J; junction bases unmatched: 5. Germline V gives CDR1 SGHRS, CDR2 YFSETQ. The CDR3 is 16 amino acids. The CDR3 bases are TGCGCCAGCAGCTTGGAGAGCGGGAGGGCCTCAGATACGCAGTATTTT. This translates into CASSLESGRASDTQYF.

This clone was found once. The CDR3 coding sequence is TGTGCCAGCAGCTCGAAGGGGACCGGGGAGCTGTTTTTT. It yields the protein CASSSKGTGELFF. The chain combines TRBV7-8 with TRBJ2-2; D is perhaps TRBD1 (5 bases). Germline V gene sequence: CDR1 SGHVS, CDR2 FQNEAQ. This CDR3 contains 13 residues. With 4 bases removed from V and 5 bases from J, the gap between germline ends came to 8 bases.

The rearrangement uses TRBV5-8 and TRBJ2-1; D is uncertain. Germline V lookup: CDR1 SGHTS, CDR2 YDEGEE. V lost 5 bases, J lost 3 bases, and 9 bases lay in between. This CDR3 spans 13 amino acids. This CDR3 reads CASSPGGYNEQFF. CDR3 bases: TGTGCCAGCAGTCCCGGTGGCTACAATGAGCAGTTCTTC.

The CDR3 sequence is CASSRSTGLTYEQYF. The CDR3 nucleotides are TGTGCCAGCAGCCGCTCCACAGGGCTAACCTACGAGCAGTACTTC. The J gene is TRBJ2-7, the V gene TRBV7-8, with TRBD1 as a possible D gene (6 bases). This CDR3 spans 15 amino acids. Germline V gives CDR1 SGHVS, CDR2 FQNEAQ. The ends were cut back, 5 bases at V and 2 bases at J, with 16 bases in the middle.

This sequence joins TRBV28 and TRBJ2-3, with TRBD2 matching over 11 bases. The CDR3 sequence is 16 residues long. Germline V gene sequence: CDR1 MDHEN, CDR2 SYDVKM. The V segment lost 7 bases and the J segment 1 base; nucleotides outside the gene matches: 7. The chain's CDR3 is CASKVLAGARTDTQYF. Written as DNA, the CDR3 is TGTGCCAGCAAAGTACTAGCGGGAGCCCGCACAGATACGCAGTATTTT.

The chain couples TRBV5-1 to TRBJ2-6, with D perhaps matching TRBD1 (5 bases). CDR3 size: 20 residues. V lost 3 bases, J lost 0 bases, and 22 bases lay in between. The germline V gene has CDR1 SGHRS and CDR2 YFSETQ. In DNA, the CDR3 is TGCGCCAGCAGCTCCCTCCCCCAGGGTACTCTTGCCTCTGGGGCCAACGTCCTGACTTTC. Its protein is CASSSLPQGTLASGANVLTF.

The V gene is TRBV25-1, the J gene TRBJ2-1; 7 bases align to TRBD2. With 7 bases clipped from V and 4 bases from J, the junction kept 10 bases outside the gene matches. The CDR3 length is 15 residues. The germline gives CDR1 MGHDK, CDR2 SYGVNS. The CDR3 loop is CASTWTSAEYNEQFF. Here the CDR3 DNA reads TGTGCCAGCACTTGGACTAGTGCGGAGTACAATGAGCAGTTCTTC.

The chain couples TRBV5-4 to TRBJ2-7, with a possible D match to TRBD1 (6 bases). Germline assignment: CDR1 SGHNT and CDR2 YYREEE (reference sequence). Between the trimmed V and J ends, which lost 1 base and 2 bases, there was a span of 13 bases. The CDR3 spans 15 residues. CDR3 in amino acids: CASSLSGNRAYEQYF. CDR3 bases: TGTGCCAGCAGCTTGTCTGGGAACAGGGCCTACGAGCAGTACTTC.

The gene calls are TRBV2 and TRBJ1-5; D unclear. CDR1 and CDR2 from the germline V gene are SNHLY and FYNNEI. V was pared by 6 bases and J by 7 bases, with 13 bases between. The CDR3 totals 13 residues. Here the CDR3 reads CASSSPLGQPQHF. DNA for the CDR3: TGTGCCAGCAGCAGTCCCTTAGGGCAGCCCCAGCATTTT.

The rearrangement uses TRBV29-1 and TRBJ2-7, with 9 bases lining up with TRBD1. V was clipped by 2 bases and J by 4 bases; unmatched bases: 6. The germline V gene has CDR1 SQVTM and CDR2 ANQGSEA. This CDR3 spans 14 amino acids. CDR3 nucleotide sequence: TGCAGCGTTGAATTGAGGACAGGGGATTACGAGCAGTACTTC. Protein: CSVELRTGDYEQYF.

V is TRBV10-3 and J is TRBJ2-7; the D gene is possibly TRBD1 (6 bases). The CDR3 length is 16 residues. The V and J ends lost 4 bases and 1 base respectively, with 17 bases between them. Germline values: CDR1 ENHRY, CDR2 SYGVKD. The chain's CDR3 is CAISGLTGRVSYEQYF. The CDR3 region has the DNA TGTGCCATCAGTGGACTGACAGGCCGGGTATCCTACGAGCAGTACTTC.

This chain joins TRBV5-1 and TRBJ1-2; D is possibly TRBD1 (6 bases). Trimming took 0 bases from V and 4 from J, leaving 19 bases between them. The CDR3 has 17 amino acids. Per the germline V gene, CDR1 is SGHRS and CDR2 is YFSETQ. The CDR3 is CASSLGAGAARGYGYTF. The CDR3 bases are TGCGCCAGCAGCTTGGGGGCAGGGGCCGCCAGAGGCTATGGCTACACCTTC.